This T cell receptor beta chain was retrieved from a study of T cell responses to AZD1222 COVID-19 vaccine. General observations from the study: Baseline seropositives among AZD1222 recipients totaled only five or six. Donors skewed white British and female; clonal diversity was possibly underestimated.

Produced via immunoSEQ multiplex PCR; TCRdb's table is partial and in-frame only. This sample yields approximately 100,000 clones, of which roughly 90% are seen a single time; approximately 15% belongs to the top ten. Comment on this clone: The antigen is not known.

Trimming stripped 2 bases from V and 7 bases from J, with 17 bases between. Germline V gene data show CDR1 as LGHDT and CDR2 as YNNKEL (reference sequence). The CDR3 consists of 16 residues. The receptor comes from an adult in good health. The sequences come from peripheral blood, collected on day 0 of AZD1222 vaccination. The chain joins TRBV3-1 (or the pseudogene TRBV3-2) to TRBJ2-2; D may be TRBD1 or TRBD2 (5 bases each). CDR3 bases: TGTGCCAGCAGCCAAAGGGGTACACGGGGTGGCGGGGAGCTGTTTTTT. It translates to CASSQRGTRGGGELFF.